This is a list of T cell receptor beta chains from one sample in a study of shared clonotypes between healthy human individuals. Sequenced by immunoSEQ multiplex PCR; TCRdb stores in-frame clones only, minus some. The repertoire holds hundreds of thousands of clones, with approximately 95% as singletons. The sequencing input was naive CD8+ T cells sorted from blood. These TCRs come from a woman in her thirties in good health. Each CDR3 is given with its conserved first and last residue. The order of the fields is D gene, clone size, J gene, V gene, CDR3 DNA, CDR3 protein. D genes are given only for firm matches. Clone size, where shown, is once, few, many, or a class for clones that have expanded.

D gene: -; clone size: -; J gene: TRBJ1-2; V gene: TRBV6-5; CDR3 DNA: TGTGCCAGCAGTTACGAGGGGAGCTATGGCTACACCTTC; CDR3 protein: CASSYEGSYGYTF
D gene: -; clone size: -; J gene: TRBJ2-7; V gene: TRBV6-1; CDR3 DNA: TGTGCCAGCAGTTTAGCGCCGCTCAACTCCTACGAGCAGTACTTC; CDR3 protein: CASSLAPLNSYEQYF
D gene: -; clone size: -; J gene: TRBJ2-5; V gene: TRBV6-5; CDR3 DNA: TGTGCCAGCAGTTATCTGGAGGGCCGAGGGGAGACCCAGTACTTC; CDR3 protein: CASSYLEGRGETQYF
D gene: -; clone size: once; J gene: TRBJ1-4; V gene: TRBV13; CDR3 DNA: TGTGCCAGCAGCACGAGACAGTACAATGAAAAACTGTTTTTT; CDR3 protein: CASSTRQYNEKLFF
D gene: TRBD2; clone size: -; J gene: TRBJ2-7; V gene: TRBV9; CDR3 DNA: TGTGCCAGCAGCGTAGGGGCTAGCGGGTACGAGCAGTACTTC; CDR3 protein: CASSVGASGYEQYF
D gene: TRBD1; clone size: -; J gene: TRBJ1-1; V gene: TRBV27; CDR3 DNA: TGTGCCAGCAGTTTTGAGACAGGGGTCACTGAAGCTTTCTTT; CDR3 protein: CASSFETGVTEAFF
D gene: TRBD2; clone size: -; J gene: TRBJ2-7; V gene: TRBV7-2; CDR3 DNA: TGTGCCAGCAGCTTAAGACTAGCGGGAGGCCCAGGCTACGAGCAGTACTTC; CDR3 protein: CASSLRLAGGPGYEQYF
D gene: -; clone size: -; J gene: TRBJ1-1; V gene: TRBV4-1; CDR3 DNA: TGCGCCAGCAGCCAAGAGGGAGGGTATAACACTGAAGCTTTCTTT; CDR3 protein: CASSQEGGYNTEAFF
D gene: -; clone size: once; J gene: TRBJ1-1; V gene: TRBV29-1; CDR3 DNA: TGCAGCATTGGGCGGAACACTGAAGCTTTCTTT; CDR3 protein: CSIGRNTEAFF
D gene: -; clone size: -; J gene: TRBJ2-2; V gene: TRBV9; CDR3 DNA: TGTGCCAGCAGCGTAGAGGGGGAGTCCACCGGGGAGCTGTTTTTT; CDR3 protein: CASSVEGESTGELFF
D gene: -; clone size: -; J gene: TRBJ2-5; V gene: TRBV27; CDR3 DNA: TGTGCCCGCCAGGTAAGGGGAGAGACCCAGTACTTC; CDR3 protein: CARQVRGETQYF
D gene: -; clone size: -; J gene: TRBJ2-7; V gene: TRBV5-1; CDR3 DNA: TGCGCCAGCAGCTTGTCAGCCTCCTACGAGCAGTACTTC; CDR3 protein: CASSLSASYEQYF
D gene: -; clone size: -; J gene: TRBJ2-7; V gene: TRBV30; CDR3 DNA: TGTGCCTGGGGATTCAGGGGTATGGGCTACGAGCAGTACTTC; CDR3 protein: CAWGFRGMGYEQYF
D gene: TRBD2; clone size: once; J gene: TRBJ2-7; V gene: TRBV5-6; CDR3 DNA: TGTGCCAGCAGCTTGGCTAGCGGGAACGAGCAGTACTTC; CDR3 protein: CASSLASGNEQYF
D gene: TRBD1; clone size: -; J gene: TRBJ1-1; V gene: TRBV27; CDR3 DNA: TGTGCCAGCAGTGATATCGGGACAGGCGCCTATGAAGCTTTCTTT; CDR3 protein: CASSDIGTGAYEAFF
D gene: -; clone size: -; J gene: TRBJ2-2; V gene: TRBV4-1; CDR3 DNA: TGCGCCAGCAGCCCCGGACCCAACACCGGGGAGCTGTTTTTT; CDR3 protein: CASSPGPNTGELFF
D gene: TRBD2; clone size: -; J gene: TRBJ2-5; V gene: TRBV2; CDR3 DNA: TGTGCCAGCAGTGGTCGGGAGGGACAAGAGACCCAGTACTTC; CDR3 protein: CASSGREGQETQYF
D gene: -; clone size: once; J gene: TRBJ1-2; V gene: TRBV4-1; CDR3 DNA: TGCGCCAGCAGCCAAGAGGTATCCTATGGCTACACCTTC; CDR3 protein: CASSQEVSYGYTF
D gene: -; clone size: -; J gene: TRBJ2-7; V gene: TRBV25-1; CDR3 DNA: TGTGCCAGCTGGGGGCCCTACGAGCAGTACTTC; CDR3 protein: CASWGPYEQYF
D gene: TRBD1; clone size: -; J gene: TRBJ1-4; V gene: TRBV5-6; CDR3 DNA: TGTGCCAGCAGCTACGACAGGGGTACAGAAAAACTGTTTTTT; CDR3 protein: CASSYDRGTEKLFF
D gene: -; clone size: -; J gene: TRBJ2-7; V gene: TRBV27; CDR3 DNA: TGTGCCAGCAGTTCAGGGGCCGCCTACGAGCAGTACTTC; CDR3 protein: CASSSGAAYEQYF
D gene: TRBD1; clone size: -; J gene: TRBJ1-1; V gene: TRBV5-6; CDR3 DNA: TGTGCCAGCAGCTTGGGGGCAGGGGGAATTGTAGCTTTCTTT; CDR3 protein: CASSLGAGGIVAFF
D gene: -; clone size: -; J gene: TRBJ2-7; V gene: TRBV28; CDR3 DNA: TGTGCCAGCAATCCGACTACAACCTACGAGCAGTACTTC; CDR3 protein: CASNPTTTYEQYF
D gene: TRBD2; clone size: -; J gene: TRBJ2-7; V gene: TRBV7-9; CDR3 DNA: TGTGCCAGCAGCCCGACTAGCGCCTACGAGCAGTACTTC; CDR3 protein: CASSPTSAYEQYF
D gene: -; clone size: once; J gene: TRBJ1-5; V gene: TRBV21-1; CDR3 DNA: TGTGCCAGCAGCAAAGAACGGGACAGTGATCAGCCCCAGCATTTT; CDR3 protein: CASSKERDSDQPQHF
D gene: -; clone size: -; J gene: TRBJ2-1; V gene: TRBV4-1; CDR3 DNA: TGCGCCAGCAGCCAAGAGGGCTTGGATAGAGCCCACAATGAGCAGTTCTTC; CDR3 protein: CASSQEGLDRAHNEQFF
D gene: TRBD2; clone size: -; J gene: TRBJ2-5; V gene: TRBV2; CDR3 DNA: TGTGCCACAGAGCGGGGGCAAGAGACCCAGTACTTC; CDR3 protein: CATERGQETQYF
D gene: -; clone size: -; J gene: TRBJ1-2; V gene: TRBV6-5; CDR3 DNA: TGTGCCAGCAGCACGAAAGGGGCGCAAGGCTACACCTTC; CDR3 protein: CASSTKGAQGYTF
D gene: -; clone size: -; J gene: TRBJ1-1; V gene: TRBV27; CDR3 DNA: TGTGCCAGCAGTTTTAGCGGATCGAACACTGAAGCTTTCTTT; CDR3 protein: CASSFSGSNTEAFF
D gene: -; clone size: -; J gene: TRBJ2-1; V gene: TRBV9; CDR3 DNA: TGTGCCAGCAGCACGTCCAGGAGCTCCTACAATGAGCAGTTCTTC; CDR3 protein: CASSTSRSSYNEQFF
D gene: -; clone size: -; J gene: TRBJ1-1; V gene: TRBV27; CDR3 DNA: TGTGCCAGCAGTTTATTCCCCCAGATAATGAACACTGAAGCTTTCTTT; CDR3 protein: CASSLFPQIMNTEAFF
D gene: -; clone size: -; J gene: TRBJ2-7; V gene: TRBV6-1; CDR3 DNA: TGTGCCAGCAGTGAAAAAGGAAGATATACGAGTGAGTACGAGCAGTACTTC; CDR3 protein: CASSEKGRYTSEYEQYF
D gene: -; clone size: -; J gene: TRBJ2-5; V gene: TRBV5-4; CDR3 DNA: TGTGCCAGCAGCTTGTCTTTAGTGGAGACCCAGTACTTC; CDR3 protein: CASSLSLVETQYF
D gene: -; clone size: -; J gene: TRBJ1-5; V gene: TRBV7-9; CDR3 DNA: TGTGCCAGCAGCTTAGGGTACGGACTTAATAGCAATCAGCCCCAGCATTTT; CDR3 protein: CASSLGYGLNSNQPQHF
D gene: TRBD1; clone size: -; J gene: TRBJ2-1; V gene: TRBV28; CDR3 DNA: TGTGCCAGCAGTTTGATTGGGGCAGGGGGCAATGAGCAGTTCTTC; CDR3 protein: CASSLIGAGGNEQFF
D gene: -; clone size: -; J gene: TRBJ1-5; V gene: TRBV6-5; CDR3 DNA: TGTGCCAGCAGTTCTCTCCACGGGTTAGGCAATCAGCCCCAGCATTTT; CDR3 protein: CASSSLHGLGNQPQHF